This T cell receptor beta chain was recovered during a study of T cells after yellow fever vaccination (dated by TCRdb to 2018 to 2020). Notes on the research overall: Libraries from fractions with low cell numbers were prepared with the SMART-Seq v4 Ultra Low Input RNA kit. To follow T-cell clones before and after primary and booster YFV17D yellow fever vaccination, bulk TCR alpha and beta repertoires were sequenced over time. Two healthy male donors, one aged 18 to 30 and one aged 30 to 40 years, were included in the cohort. Blood was collected at multiple timepoints before and after primary and secondary immunization, and bulk PBMC replicates and cell subsets were isolated.

The treatment or condition label on this specimen signifies: live attenuated yellow fever vaccine strain. A standard Ficoll-Paque protocol was used to isolate PBMCs from peripheral blood. CD4 and CD8 T-cell fractions were isolated with Dynabeads CD4 and CD8 positive selection kits. RNA was extracted with TriZol from bulk PBMCs, CD4 and CD8 fractions, and dextramer-positive and dextramer-negative fractions. Here is what the overall study found, with its caveats: After the booster, most of the clones that had expanded following primary vaccination were detected again (roughly 96% of CD4 and around 90% of CD8), which suggests that memory was broadly maintained. A small fraction of clonotypes appeared in both the CD4 and CD8 compartments, likely as a result of convergent recombination. The study included only two donors, which limits how far the findings can be generalized. Compared with the primary T-cell response, the secondary T-cell response was faster but weaker, reaching its peak on day 5 rather than on day 15. Computational filtering was required because FACS-sorted repertoires could contain abundant contaminating clonotypes from the bulk population.

Of note for this clonotype: Its antigen is still unknown. The sample holds no much larger clone one base away, and base qualities are not on file.

CDR1 and CDR2 (MGHRA, YSYEKL) derive from the germline V gene. The CDR3 goes from the cysteine to the phenylalanine over 16 residues. Solely the CDR3 DNA is kept, with 48 bases framed from the first base. The germline V end is reduced by 1 base and the J end by 6 bases; junction bases left unmatched: 7. TCR cDNA was made using 5'RACE template switching, a step that added a universal primer site and unique molecular identifiers. cDNA synthesis was primed from both the TCR alpha and TCR beta constant segments. Libraries were amplified in two PCR steps, with sample barcodes and sequencing adapters added in the second step. Sequencing of libraries was performed on Illumina HiSeq 2500 (2x100 bp) or NovaSeq (2x150 bp). Per the original workflow: Reads were demultiplexed and collapsed into UMI consensus sequences with MIGEC, and V(D)J alignment was performed with MiXCR. Using edgeR on replicate PBMC samples, clonotypes were called vaccine-responding if FDR was below 0.01 and the log2 fold change was above 5 up to day 15. Each bulk clonotype received a CD4 or CD8 identity based on whether the sequenced CD4 or CD8 repertoire contained that clonotype at higher abundance. The raw public data were reprocessed by TCRdb itself: fastp quality trimming at Q25, MiXCR clonotype calling, in-frame beta chains only. Every entry covers one CDR3 protein and lists the most common genes and DNA from its rows. The V and J calls and clone size are TCRdb's, not the authors'. This sample is represented by 120,000 or so distinct CDR3 sequences; 7.2% of them were singletons. Approximately 2.7% of the sample comes from the top ten.

Here the sequenced sample was CD4+ T cells sorted from PBMCs, taken about 41 days after the first yellow fever vaccination. The TCR was taken from a young man who received the YFV17D yellow fever vaccine. The chain joins TRBV4-1 to TRBJ1-4, with 8 middle bases fitting TRBD1. At the DNA level, the sequence is TGCGCCAGCAGCCAAGGGAGACAGGGGTGGGATGAAAAACTGTTTTTT. Its translation reads: CASSQGRQGWDEKLFF.